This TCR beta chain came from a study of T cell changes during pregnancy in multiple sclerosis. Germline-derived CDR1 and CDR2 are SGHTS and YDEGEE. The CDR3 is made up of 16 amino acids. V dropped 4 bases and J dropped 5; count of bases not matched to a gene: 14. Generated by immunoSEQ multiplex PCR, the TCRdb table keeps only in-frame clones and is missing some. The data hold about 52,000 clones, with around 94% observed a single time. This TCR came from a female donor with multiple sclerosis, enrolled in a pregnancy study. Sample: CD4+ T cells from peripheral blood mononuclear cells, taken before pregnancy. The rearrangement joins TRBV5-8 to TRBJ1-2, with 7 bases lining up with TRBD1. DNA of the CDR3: TGTGCCAGCAGCCTTTCACAGGGGCTCCTGATGTATGGCTACACCTTC. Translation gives CASSLSQGLLMYGYTF.